This paragraph reports one T cell receptor beta chain. The data were obtained in a study of beta chain features in type 1 diabetes. What was sequenced were expressed TCRB transcripts, since all of the isolated RNA had been reverse transcribed. This table comes from immunoSEQ multiplex PCR, and its TCRdb copy is limited to in-frame clones, with some not included. The table lists more than 20,000 clones, 55% to 75% of them singletons, with about 2.2% in the top ten. Material: Tregs from blood. This clonotype originated in a woman in her thirties or forties in good health.

CDR3 coding DNA: TGTGCCAGCAGCTTTATCGGAGGCTACGAGCAGTACTTC. It yields the protein CASSFIGGYEQYF. The rearrangement joins TRBV7-2 to TRBJ2-7; TRBD2 is a possible D gene (5 bases). Germline V CDR1 and CDR2: SGHTA, FQGNSA. Trimming pared 3 bases from V and 3 bases from J, leaving 9 bases between. The CDR3 runs to 13 residues.